This TCR beta chain was identified in a study of T cell responses to AZD1222 COVID-19 vaccine. Comment on this clone: Its antigen is not known.

Pooling of second doses given at about 4 or about 12 weeks was done. Study findings and constraints: Repertoire sampling occurred only after the peak T cell response.

Sequencing used immunoSEQ multiplex PCR; TCRdb keeps in-frame clones, though not all of them. The sample carries tens of thousands of clones, roughly nine tenths recorded once. This CDR3 comprises 11 residues. Trimming took off 4 bases at V and 2 bases at J, with 0 bases between the two ends. The TCR sequence derives from an adult who received the AZD1222 COVID-19 vaccine. This material consisted of peripheral blood, taken 28 days after the second AZD1222 dose. The chain employs TRBV12-3 or TRBV12-4 and TRBJ1-3; D uncertain. CDR3 coding DNA: TGTGCCAGCAGTTCTGGAAACACCATATATTTT. Translation gives CASSSGNTIYF.